This T cell receptor beta chain was retrieved from a study of tumor-infiltrating lymphocytes in primary liver carcinoma. About the study: Sample yields of productive TCRbeta reads, ranging from roughly 3.65 to 7.13 million, were similar across tissue types.

A note on this clonotype: The junction does not match germline at one end; this may be a read error.

CDR1 and CDR2 (germline): SGHAT, FQNNGV. This CDR3 has 15 residues. For blood RNA, unsorted whole blood served as the source, and germline DNA was extracted too. None of the patients had received treatment, and all had chronic HBV infection. Investigators obtained roughly 3.9 milliliters of peripheral blood ahead of surgery. Priming with a constant-region primer yielded TCR beta cDNA from roughly 0.45 ug total RNA. It was through three nested multiplex PCR rounds of slightly modified ARM-PCR that TCR beta libraries arose. Primers for the first two PCR rounds were TRBV1-TRBV30 forward primers and a C-beta reverse primer (about 11 cycles per round). TCRdb reanalysed the multiplex PCR reads using MiXCR and keeps one entry per CDR3 protein. The table includes fewer than 350,000 distinct CDR3 sequences, 65% detected once.

The sequenced material came from peripheral blood. The chain uses TRBV11-2 and TRBJ2-7; D remains ambiguous. The source is a man in his forties with primary liver carcinoma and hepatitis B virus infection. The CDR3 here is CASGFGYMVTYEQYF. In DNA form, the CDR3 reads TGTGCCAGCGGCTTTGGATATATGGTGACCTACGAGCAGTACTTC.